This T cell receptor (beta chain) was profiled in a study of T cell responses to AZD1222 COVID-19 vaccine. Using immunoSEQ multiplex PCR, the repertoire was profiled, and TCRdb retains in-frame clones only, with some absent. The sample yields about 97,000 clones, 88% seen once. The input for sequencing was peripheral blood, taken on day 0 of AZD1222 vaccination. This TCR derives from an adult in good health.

This CDR3 reads CASSASRDRGSGNTIYF. For the CDR3, the DNA is TGTGCCAGCAGCGCGAGCCGGGACAGGGGGTCTGGAAACACCATATATTTT. The V call is TRBV9, the J call TRBJ1-3; 11 bases map to TRBD1. Per the germline V gene, CDR1 is SGDLS and CDR2 is YYNGEE. V gave up 3 bases and J gave up 1 base; unmatched junction bases: 6. This CDR3 contains 17 residues.